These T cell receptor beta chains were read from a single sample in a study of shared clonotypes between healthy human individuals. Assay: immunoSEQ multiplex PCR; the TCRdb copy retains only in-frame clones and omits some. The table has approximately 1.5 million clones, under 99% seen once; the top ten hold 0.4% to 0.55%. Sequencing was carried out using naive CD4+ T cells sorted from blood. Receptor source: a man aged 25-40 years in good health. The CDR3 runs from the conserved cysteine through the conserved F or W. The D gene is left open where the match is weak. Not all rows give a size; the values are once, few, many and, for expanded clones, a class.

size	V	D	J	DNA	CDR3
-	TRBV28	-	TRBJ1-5	TGTGCCAGCAGTTTTGGGTGGCGCAATCAGCCCCAGCATTTT	CASSFGWRNQPQHF
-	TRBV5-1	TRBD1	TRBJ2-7	TGCGCCAGCAGCGGAAGGACAGGGGAGTTCGAGCAGTACTTC	CASSGRTGEFEQYF
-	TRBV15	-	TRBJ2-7	TGTGCCACCACCAGGCCAGGAGGCTACGAGCAGTACTTC	CATTRPGGYEQYF
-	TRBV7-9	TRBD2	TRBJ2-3	TGTGCCAGCAGCTCCAGGGCGGGGGGCACAGATACGCAGTATTTT	CASSSRAGGTDTQYF
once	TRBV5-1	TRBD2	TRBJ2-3	TGCGCCAGCAGCCAACCGACTAGCGGGAGGACAGATACGCAGTATTTT	CASSQPTSGRTDTQYF
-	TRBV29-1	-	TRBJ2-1	TGCAGCGTTGACGGGGGATACAATGAGCAGTTCTTC	CSVDGGYNEQFF
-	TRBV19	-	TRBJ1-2	TGTGCCAGTAGTATTAGGGGCGACTATGGCTACACCTTC	CASSIRGDYGYTF
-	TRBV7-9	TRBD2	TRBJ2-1	TGTGCCAGCAGCTCAGGGGGACTAGCGGGATCCTACAATGAGCAGTTCTTC	CASSSGGLAGSYNEQFF
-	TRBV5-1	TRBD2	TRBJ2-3	TGCGCCAGCAGTGCCGGGACTAGCGGGTCAGGCACAGATACGCAGTATTTT	CASSAGTSGSGTDTQYF
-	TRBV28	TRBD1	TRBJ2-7	TGTGCCAGCAGTTTCGCCTTTACGCTGAGGGTGGGACAGACCTACGAGCAGTACTTC	CASSFAFTLRVGQTYEQYF
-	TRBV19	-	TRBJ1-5	TGTGCCAGTAGTCTCACAGGGCCGGGTCAGCCCCAGCATTTT	CASSLTGPGQPQHF
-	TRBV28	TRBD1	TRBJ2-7	TGTGCCAGCAGTCGGGACAGGGGGAATCAGGACAAGAACGAGCAGTACTTC	CASSRDRGNQDKNEQYF
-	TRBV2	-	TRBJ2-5	TGTGCCAGCAGAACTACAGGGAACGAAGAGACCCAGTACTTC	CASRTTGNEETQYF
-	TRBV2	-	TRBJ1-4	TGTGCCAGCAGGGGACGGACCGTTAATGAAAAACTGTTTTTT	CASRGRTVNEKLFF
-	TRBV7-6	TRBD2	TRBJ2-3	TGTGCCAGCAGCTTAGGTAGCGGGAGGGGCACAGATACGCAGTATTTT	CASSLGSGRGTDTQYF
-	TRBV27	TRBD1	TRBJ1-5	TGTGCCAGCAGTAAAAATCCGGGACAGAAGAATCAGCCCCAGCATTTT	CASSKNPGQKNQPQHF
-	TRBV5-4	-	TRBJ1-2	TGTGCCAGCAGCTTTCCAGGGCCGGATGGCTACACCTTC	CASSFPGPDGYTF
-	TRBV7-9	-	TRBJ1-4	TGTGCCAGCAGCATGGACGGAGGAATAAATGAAAAACTGTTTTTT	CASSMDGGINEKLFF
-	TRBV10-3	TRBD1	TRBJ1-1	TGTGCCATCAGTGAGTTCGACAGGGTAGGGAAAGAAGCTTTCTTT	CAISEFDRVGKEAFF
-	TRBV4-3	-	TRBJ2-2	TGCGCCAGCAGCCAAGGTGGCCTTAACACCGGGGAGCTGTTTTTT	CASSQGGLNTGELFF
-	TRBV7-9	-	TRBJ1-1	TGTGCCAGCAGCTTACGGGGTCTGGTGAACACTGAAGCTTTCTTT	CASSLRGLVNTEAFF
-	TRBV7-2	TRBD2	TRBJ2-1	TGTGCCAGCAGCCGAGAGGCGGGAGGGCTGGGAAATGAGCAGTTCTTC	CASSREAGGLGNEQFF
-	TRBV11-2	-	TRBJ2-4	TGTGCCAGCAGCCCGATTTATGGGAACGGCAAAAACATTCAGTACTTC	CASSPIYGNGKNIQYF
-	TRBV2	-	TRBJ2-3	TGTGCCAGCAGTGGGGCGGCAACCACAGATACGCAGTATTTT	CASSGAATTDTQYF
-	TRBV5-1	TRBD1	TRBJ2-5	TGCGCCAGCAGCTCCATGACAGGGCAAGAGACCCAGTACTTC	CASSSMTGQETQYF
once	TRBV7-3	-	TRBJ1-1	TGTGCCAGCAGCTTAAAGGACAAACTATACACTGAAGCTTTCTTT	CASSLKDKLYTEAFF
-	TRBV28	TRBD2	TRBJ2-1	TGTGCCAGCCGGAAGCGGGAGACCACCTACAATGAGCAGTTCTTC	CASRKRETTYNEQFF
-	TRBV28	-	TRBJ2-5	TGTGCCAGTGAACCAGCGGTTGGGGAGACCCAGTACTTC	CASEPAVGETQYF
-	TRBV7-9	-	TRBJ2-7	TGTGCCAGCAGCTTAGTTCTGGGAAACTACGAGCAGTACTTC	CASSLVLGNYEQYF
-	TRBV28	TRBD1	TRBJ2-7	TGTGCCAGCAGTTTAGTCAACCGGGACAGCAGCTCCTACGAGCAGTACTTC	CASSLVNRDSSSYEQYF
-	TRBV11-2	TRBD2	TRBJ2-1	TGTGCCAGCAGCTCCCTAGCGGGGAGGAGTGAGCAGTTCTTC	CASSSLAGRSEQFF
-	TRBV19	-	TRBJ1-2	TGTGCCACCCGGGACACCGTCGATGGCTACACCTTC	CATRDTVDGYTF
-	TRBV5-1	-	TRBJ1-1	TGCGCCAGCAGGGTGGAGGGATTAAGTAGGGAAGCTTTCTTT	CASRVEGLSREAFF
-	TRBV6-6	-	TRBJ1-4	TGTGCCAGCAGTTACTGGGGGGGCGCTTCTAATGAAAAACTGTTTTTT	CASSYWGGASNEKLFF
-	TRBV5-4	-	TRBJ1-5	TGTGCCAGCAGCTTGCAGGGGAGGCAGCCCCAGCATTTT	CASSLQGRQPQHF
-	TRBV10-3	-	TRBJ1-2	TGTGCCATCGGAGCTAACTATGGCTACACCTTC	CAIGANYGYTF
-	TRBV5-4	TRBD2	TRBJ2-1	TGTGCCAGCAGTACACCGGGACTAGCGGGAGATTCCGATGAGCAGTTCTTC	CASSTPGLAGDSDEQFF
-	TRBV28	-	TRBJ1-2	TGTGCCAGCAGTTTGGCGAGGTATGGCTACACCTTC	CASSLARYGYTF
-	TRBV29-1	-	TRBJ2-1	TGCAGCGTTGACAGAGAGCAGTTCTTC	CSVDREQFF
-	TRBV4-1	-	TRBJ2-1	TGCGCCAGCAGCCAAGCTACCACTGAGCAGTTCTTC	CASSQATTEQFF
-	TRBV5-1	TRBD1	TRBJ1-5	TGCGCCAGCAGCTTGAGTTGGGACAGGGAACCCAATCAGCCCCAGCATTTT	CASSLSWDREPNQPQHF
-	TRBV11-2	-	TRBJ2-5	TGTGCCAGCAGCTTTGGGGAGACCCAGTACTTC	CASSFGETQYF
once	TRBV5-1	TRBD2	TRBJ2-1	TGCGCCAGCAGCAAAACCCTAGCGGGAGGTAACGTCGTGTACAATGAGCAGTTCTTC	CASSKTLAGGNVVYNEQFF
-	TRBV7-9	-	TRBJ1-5	TGTGCCAGCAGCTTAGGCGTGGGCGGTCAGCCCCAGCATTTT	CASSLGVGGQPQHF
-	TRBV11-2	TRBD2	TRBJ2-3	TGTGCCAGCAGCACCCCGAAGAGAGGCGGGAGAGGGGGCACAGATACGCAGTATTTT	CASSTPKRGGRGGTDTQYF
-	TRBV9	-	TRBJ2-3	TGTGCCAGCAGCGTAGACGCGGACCCAGATACGCAGTATTTT	CASSVDADPDTQYF